This TCR beta chain was profiled in a study of beta chain features in type 1 diabetes. Across the whole study: Comparable age, gender and cell yields were observed in patients relative to healthy donors. Examination spanned fewer than 140,000,000 sorted cells from all samples.

The V end lost 0 bases, the J end lost 2 bases, and 11 bases lay between the germline ends. The CDR3 contains 15 residues. In germline, CDR1 is MNHNY, CDR2 SVGAGI (reference sequence). This clone was seen a few times. What it binds is not known. Findings and caveats of the study: Over-representation of high TCR-expressing cells was a possible consequence of cDNA sequencing. Sampled from patients, naive, central memory and Treg TCRB repertoires appeared more similar than those sampled from healthy donors.

Sequencing targeted expressed TCRB transcripts, as all isolated RNA had been reverse transcribed. Clones were read by immunoSEQ multiplex PCR, and TCRdb kept only the in-frame ones, dropping some. The repertoire consists of 810,000 or so clones, with 17% occurring once and the leading ten covering 0.023%. Input material: naive CD4+ T cells from blood. The source of this sequence is a young woman in good health. This chain connects TRBV6-6 to TRBJ2-7; D call uncertain. Written as DNA, the CDR3 is TGTGCCAGCAGTTACTCGATGGGCCTAGCCTACGAGCAGTACTTC. Its translation is CASSYSMGLAYEQYF.